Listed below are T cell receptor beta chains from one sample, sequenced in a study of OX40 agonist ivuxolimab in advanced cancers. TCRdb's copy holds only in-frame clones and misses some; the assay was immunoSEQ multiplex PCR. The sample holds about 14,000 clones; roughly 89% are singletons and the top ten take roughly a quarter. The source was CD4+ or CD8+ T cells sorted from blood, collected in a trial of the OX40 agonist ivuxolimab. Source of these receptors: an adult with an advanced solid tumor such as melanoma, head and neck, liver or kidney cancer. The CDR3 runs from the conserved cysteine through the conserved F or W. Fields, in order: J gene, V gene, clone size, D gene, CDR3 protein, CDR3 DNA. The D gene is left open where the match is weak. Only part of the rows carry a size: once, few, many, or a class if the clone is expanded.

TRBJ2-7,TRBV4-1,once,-,CASSQVFRGPYEQYF,TGCGCCAGCAGCCAAGTTTTTCGGGGGCCTTACGAGCAGTACTTC
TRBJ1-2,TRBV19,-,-,CASSIWNDGEQNGYTF,TGTGCCAGTAGTATATGGAACGACGGGGAACAAAATGGCTACACCTTC
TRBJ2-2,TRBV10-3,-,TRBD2,CAISPPSGSNTGELFF,TGTGCCATCAGTCCTCCTAGCGGATCGAACACCGGGGAGCTGTTTTTT
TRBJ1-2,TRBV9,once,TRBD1,CASSPTTGAFGYTF,TGTGCCAGCAGCCCGACGACAGGGGCTTTTGGCTACACCTTC
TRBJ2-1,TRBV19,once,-,CASSIDPGGSYNEQFF,TGTGCCAGTAGTATAGATCCTGGTGGGTCCTACAATGAGCAGTTCTTC
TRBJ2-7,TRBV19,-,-,CASSISSRRVPSYEQYF,TGTGCCAGTAGTATCTCCAGTCGGCGTGTCCCTTCCTACGAGCAGTACTTC
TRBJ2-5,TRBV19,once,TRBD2,CASTVAGGIETQYF,TGTGCCAGTACTGTAGCGGGAGGAATAGAGACCCAGTACTTC
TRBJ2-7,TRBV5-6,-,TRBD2,CASRGEGAPYEQYF,TGTGCCAGCAGAGGGGAGGGCGCCCCCTACGAGCAGTACTTC
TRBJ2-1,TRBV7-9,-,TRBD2,CASSLALAESGNEQFF,TGTGCCAGCAGCTTAGCGCTAGCGGAATCCGGTAATGAGCAGTTCTTC
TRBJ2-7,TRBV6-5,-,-,CASSSGGREQYF,TGTGCCAGCAGTAGCGGTGGGCGCGAGCAGTACTTC
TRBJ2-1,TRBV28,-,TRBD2,CASSRLAVGEQFF,TGTGCCAGCAGTCGACTAGCGGTGGGTGAGCAGTTCTTC
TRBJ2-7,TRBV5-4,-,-,CASSHTGASYEQYF,TGTGCCAGCAGCCACACGGGGGCTAGCTACGAGCAGTACTTC